The TCR beta chain under discussion was sequenced for a study of blood T cell repertoires in COVID-19. About the study: COVID-19 samples collected from the United States, Italy and Spain covered acute and convalescent phases.

Germline V gives CDR1 SGDLS, CDR2 YYNGEE. Trimming took 6 bases from V and 3 from J; bases not matched to a gene: 4. This CDR3 is built from 13 residues. Per the original data handling: The authors estimated nucleated cell counts from reference gene primer amplification. The data were produced by immunoSEQ multiplex PCR, yet TCRdb's version contains in-frame clones alone and is incomplete. Clonal size and the V and J genes are those of that table, whereas D and trimming came from the DNA. The data show about 79,000 clones, around 89% seen once. Sequencing was carried out using peripheral blood. V is TRBV9 and J is TRBJ1-1, with TRBD1 identical over 8 bases. This receptor was taken from a man between 65 and 80 years old with active or convalescent COVID-19. This chain's CDR3 is CASNAGGDTEAFF. Here the CDR3 DNA reads TGTGCCAGCAACGCAGGGGGCGACACTGAAGCTTTCTTT.